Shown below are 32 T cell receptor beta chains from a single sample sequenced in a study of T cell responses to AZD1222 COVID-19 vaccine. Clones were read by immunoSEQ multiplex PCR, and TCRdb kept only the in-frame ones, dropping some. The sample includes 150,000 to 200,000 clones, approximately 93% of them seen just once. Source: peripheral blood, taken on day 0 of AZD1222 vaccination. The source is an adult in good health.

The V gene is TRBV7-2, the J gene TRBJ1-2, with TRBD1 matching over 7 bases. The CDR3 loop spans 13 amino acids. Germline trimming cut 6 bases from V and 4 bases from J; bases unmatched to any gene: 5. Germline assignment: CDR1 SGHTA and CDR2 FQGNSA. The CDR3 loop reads CASRADRAYGYTF. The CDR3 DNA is TGTGCCAGCAGGGCCGACAGGGCCTATGGCTACACCTTC.

DNA of the CDR3: TGTGCCAGCAGCCCCACGATCGGACAGAGAGTCGCTGGCTACACCTTC. Its protein is CASSPTIGQRVAGYTF. J is TRBJ1-2 and V is TRBV3-1 (or the pseudogene TRBV3-2); maybe TRBD1 (6 bases). The length of the CDR3 is 16 residues. CDR1 is LGHDT and CDR2 is YNNKEL in the germline V gene (reference sequence). V was pared by 4 bases and J by 7 bases, with 22 bases between.

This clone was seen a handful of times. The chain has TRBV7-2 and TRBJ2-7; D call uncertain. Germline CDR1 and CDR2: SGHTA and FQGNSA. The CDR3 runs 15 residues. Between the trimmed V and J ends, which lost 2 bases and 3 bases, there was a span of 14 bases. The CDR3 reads CASSLSRQKNYEQYF. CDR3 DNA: TGTGCCAGCAGCTTAAGTCGTCAGAAAAACTACGAGCAGTACTTC.

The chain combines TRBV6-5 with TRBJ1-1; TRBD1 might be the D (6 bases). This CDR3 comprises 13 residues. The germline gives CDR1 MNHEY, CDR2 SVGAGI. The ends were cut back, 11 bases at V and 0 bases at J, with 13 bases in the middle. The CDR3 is CAGTGLLNTEAFF. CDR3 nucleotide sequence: TGTGCCGGAACAGGGCTTTTGAACACTGAAGCTTTCTTT.

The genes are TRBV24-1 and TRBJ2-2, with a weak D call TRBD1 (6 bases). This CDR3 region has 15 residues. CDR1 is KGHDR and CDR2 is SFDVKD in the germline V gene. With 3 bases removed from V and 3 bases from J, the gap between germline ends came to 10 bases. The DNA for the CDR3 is TGTGCCACCAGTGATAAGGGGGTCTACACCGGGGAGCTGTTTTTT. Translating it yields CATSDKGVYTGELFF.

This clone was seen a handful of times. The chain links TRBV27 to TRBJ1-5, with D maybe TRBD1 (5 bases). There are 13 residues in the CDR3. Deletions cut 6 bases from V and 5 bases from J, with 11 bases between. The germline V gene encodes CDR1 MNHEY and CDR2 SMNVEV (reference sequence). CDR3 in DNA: TGTGCCAGCAGGTGGACACGAGATCAGCCCCAGCATTTT. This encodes CASRWTRDQPQHF.

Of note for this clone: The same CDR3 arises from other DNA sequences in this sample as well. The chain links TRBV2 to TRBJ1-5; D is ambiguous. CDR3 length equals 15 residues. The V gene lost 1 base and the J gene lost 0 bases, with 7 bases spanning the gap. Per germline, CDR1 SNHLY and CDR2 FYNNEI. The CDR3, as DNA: TGTGCCAGCAGTGAAGAGGCCGGTAGCAATCAGCCCCAGCATTTT. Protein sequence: CASSEEAGSNQPQHF.

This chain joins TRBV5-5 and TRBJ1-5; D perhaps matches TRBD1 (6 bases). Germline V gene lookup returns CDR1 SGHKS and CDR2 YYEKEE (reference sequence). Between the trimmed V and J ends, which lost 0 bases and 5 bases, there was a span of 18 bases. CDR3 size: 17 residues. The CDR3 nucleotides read TGTGCCAGCAGCTTGGTCAAGGGGGTGACTAGTCATCAGCCCCAGCATTTT. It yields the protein CASSLVKGVTSHQPQHF.

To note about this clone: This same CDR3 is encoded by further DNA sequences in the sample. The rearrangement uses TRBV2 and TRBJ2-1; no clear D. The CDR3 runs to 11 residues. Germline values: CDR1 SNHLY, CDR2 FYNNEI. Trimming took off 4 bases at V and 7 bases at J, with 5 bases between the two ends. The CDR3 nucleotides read TGTGCCAGCAGTGTTAGAAATGAGCAGTTCTTC. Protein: CASSVRNEQFF. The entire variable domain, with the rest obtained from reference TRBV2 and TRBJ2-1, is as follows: EPEVTQTPSHQVTQMGQEVILRCVPISNHLYFYWYRQILGQKVEFLVSFYNNEISEKSEIFDDQFSVERPDGSNFTLKIRSTKLEDSAMYFCASSVRNEQFFGPGTRLTVL.

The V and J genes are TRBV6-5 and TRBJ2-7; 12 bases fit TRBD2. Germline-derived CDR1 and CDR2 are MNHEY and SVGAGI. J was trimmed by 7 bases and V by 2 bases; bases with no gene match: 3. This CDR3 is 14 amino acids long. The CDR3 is CASSYGLAGYEQYF. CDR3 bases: TGTGCCAGCAGTTACGGACTAGCGGGATATGAGCAGTACTTC.

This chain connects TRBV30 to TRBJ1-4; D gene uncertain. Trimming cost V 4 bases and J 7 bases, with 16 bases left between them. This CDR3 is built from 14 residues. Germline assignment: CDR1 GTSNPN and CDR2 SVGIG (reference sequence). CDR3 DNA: TGTGCCTGGACTAAAGACATTGGTCGTGAAAAACTGTTTTTT. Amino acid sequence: CAWTKDIGREKLFF.

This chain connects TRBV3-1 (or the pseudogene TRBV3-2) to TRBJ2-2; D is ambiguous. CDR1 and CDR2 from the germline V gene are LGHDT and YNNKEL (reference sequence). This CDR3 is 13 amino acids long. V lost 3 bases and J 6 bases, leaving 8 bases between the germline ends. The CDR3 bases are TGTGCCAGCAGCCACCCGTCGGCCGGGGAGCTGTTTTTT. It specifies CASSHPSAGELFF.

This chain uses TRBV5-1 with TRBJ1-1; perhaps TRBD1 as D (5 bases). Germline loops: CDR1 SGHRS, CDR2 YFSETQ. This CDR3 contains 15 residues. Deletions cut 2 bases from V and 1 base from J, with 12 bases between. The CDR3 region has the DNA TGCGCCAGCAGCTTACAACGCACAGGGAACACTGAAGCTTTCTTT. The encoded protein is CASSLQRTGNTEAFF.

The CDR3 is CASSLETGRGGYTF. The CDR3 coding sequence is TGCGCCAGCAGCTTGGAAACAGGTCGAGGGGGCTACACCTTC. The rearrangement joins TRBV5-1 to TRBJ1-2; tentative D call: TRBD1 (5 bases). V lost 0 bases and J 8 bases, leaving 14 bases between the germline ends. Looked up from germline, CDR1 is SGHRS and CDR2 is YFSETQ. The CDR3 contains 14 residues.

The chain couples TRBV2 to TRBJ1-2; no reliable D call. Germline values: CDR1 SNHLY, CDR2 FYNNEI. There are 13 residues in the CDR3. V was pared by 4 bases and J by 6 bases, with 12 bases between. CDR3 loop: CASSVSFADGYTF. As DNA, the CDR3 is TGTGCCAGCAGTGTGTCGTTTGCTGATGGCTACACCTTC.

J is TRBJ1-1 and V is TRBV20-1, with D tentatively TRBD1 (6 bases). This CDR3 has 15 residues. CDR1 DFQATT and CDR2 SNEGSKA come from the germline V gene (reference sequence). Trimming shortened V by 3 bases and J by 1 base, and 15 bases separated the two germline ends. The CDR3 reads CSASRMGHWNTEAFF. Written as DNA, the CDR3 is TGCAGTGCTAGTAGAATGGGACACTGGAACACTGAAGCTTTCTTT.

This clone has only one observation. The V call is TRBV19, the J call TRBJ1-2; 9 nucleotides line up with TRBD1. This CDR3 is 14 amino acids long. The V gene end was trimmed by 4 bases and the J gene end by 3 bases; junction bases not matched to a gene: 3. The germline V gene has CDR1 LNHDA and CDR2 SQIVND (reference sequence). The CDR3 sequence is CASSRQGGDYGYTF. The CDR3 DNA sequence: TGTGCCAGTAGTAGACAGGGGGGCGACTATGGCTACACCTTC.

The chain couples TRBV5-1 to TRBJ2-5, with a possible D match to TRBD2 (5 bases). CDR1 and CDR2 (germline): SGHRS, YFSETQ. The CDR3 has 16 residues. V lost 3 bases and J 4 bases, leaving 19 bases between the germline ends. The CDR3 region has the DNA TGCGCCAGCAGCTGGCCACTAGTCGGGGTTGGAGAGACCCAGTACTTC. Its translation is CASSWPLVGVGETQYF.

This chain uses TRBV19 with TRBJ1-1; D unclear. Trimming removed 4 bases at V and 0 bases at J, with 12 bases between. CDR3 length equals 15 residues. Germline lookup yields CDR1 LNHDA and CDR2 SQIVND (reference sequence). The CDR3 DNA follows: TGTGCCAGTAGTAGTAACGGAATGATGAACACTGAAGCTTTCTTT. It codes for CASSSNGMMNTEAFF. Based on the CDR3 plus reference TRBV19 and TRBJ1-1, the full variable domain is DGGITQSPKYLFRKEGQNVTLSCEQNLNHDAMYWYRQDPGQGLRLIYYSQIVNDFQKGDIAEGYSVSREKKESFPLTVTSAQKNPTAFYLCASSSNGMMNTEAFFGQGTRLTVV.

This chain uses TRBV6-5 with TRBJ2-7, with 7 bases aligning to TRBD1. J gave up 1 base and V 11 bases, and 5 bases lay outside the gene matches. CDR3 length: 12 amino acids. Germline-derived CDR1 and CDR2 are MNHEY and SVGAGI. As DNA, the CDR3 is TGTGCCGCAGGGGGTACGTCCTACGAGCAGTACTTC. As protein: CAAGGTSYEQYF.

CDR3 region: CAWSDRVTGPLRYTF. In nucleotides, the CDR3 is TGTGCCTGGAGCGACAGGGTTACGGGGCCATTGCGCTACACCTTC. This chain joins TRBV30 and TRBJ1-2; the match to TRBD1 covers 7 bases. V was pared by 3 bases and J by 9 bases, with 16 bases of the junction left unmatched. The germline V gene has CDR1 GTSNPN and CDR2 SVGIG (reference sequence). This CDR3 comprises 15 residues.

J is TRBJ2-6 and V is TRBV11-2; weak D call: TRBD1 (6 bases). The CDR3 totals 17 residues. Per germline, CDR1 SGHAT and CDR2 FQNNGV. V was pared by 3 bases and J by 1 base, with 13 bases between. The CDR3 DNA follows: TGTGCCAGCAGCTTTCAGGGACACGCTTCTGGGGCCAACGTCCTGACTTTC. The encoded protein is CASSFQGHASGANVLTF.

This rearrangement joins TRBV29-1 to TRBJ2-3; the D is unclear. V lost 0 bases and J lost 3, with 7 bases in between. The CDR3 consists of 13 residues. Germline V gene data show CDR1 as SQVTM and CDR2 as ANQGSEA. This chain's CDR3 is CSVEDTFTDTQYF. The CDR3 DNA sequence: TGCAGCGTTGAAGACACCTTTACAGATACGCAGTATTTT.

DNA for the CDR3: TGTGCCAGCAGTTTAGGTAGGAACACTGAAGCTTTCTTT. It specifies CASSLGRNTEAFF. The genes are TRBV12-3 or TRBV12-4 and TRBJ1-1, with D unclear. The CDR3 has 13 amino acids. Trimming took off 1 base at V and 1 base at J, with 4 bases between the two ends.

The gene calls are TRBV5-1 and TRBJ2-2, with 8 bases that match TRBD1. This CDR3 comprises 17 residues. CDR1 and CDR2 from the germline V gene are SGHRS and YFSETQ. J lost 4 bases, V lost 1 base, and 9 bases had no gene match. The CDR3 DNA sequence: TGCGCCAGCAGCTTGTTGAGTCAGGGGGCCTTCACCGGGGAGCTGTTTTTT. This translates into CASSLLSQGAFTGELFF.

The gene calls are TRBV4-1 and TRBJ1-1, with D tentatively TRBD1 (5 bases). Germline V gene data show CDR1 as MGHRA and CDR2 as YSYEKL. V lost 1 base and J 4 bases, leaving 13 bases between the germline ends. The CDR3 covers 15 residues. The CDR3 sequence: CASSQGQLGFTEAFF. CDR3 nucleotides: TGCGCCAGCAGCCAAGGACAGCTAGGATTCACTGAAGCTTTCTTT.

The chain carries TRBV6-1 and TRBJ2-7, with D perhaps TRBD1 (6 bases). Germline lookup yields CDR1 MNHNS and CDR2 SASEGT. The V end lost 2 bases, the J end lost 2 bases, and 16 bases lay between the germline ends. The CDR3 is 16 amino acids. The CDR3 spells CASSEKRDIVPYEQYF. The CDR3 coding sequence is TGTGCCAGCAGTGAAAAGAGGGACATCGTTCCCTACGAGCAGTACTTC.

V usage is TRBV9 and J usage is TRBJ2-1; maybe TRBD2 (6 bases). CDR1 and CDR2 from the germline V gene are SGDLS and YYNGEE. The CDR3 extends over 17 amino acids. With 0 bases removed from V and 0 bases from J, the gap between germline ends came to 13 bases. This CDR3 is CASSVDGLTSSYNEQFF. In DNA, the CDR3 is TGTGCCAGCAGCGTAGACGGATTGACTAGCTCCTACAATGAGCAGTTCTTC.

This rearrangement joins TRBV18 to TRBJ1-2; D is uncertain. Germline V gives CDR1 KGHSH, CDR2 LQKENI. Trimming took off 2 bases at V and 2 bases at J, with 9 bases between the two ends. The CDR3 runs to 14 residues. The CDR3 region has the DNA TGTGCCAGCTCACCAGATCTGGACAACTATGGCTACACCTTC. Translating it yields CASSPDLDNYGYTF.

The CDR3 sequence is CASSHRTGFQQFNYGYTF. DNA of the CDR3: TGTGCCAGCAGTCACCGAACGGGATTCCAACAATTTAACTATGGCTACACCTTC. The V and J genes are TRBV6-2 or TRBV6-3 and TRBJ1-2, with D uncertain. The CDR3 has 18 residues. Germline V gene sequence: CDR1 MNHEY, CDR2 SVGEGT. Trimming pared 5 bases from V and 1 base from J, leaving 23 bases between.

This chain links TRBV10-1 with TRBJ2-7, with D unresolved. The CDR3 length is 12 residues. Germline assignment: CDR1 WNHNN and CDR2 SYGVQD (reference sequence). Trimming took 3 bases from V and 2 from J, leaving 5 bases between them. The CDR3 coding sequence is TGCGCCAGCAGTGAAAGGCCCTACGAGCAGTACTTC. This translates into CASSERPYEQYF.

In DNA form, the CDR3 reads TGTGCCAGCAGTAGTAACAGGGGAGGGACTGAAGCTTTCTTT. It codes for CASSSNRGGTEAFF. The chain has TRBV6-5 and TRBJ1-1, with TRBD1 matching 7 bases. This CDR3 is built from 14 residues. V shed 5 bases, J shed 5 bases, and the junction held 8 bases outside the gene matches. Looked up from germline, CDR1 is MNHEY and CDR2 is SVGAGI.